The 28 T cell receptor beta chains presented below share a single source sample, sequenced in a study of OX40 agonist ivuxolimab in advanced cancers. Profiled with immunoSEQ multiplex PCR; TCRdb holds only in-frame clones, not every one. This sample yields fewer than 10,000 clones, of which 60% to 80% are seen a single time; 27% belongs to the top ten. This specimen consisted of CD4+ or CD8+ T cells sorted from blood, obtained in a trial of the OX40 agonist ivuxolimab. The receptors originated from an adult with an advanced solid tumor such as melanoma, head and neck, liver or kidney cancer.

The chain recombines TRBV5-6 with TRBJ2-5, with 7 nucleotides matching TRBD2. CDR3 length: 15 amino acids. The V gene end was trimmed by 0 bases and the J gene end by 7 bases; junction bases not matched to a gene: 9. In germline, CDR1 is SGHDT, CDR2 YYEEEE. The CDR3 spells CASSLEASGTRTQYF. The CDR3 DNA sequence: TGTGCCAGCAGCTTGGAGGCTAGCGGTACTCGGACCCAGTACTTC.

This rearrangement joins TRBV5-6 to TRBJ2-5; 13 nucleotides match TRBD2. The CDR3 sequence is 16 residues long. CDR1 is SGHDT, CDR2 YYEEEE, per germline. V shed 0 bases and J 5 bases; nucleotides not matched to a gene: 4. As DNA, the CDR3 is TGTGCCAGCAGCTTGGCGACTAGCGGGAGGTGGGAGACCCAGTACTTC. Translating gives CASSLATSGRWETQYF. Using reference TRBV5-6 and TRBJ2-5 for the parts outside the CDR3, the full variable domain is DAGVTQSPTHLIKTRGQQVTLRCSPKSGHDTVSWYQQALGQGPQFIFQYYEEEERQRGNFPDRFSGHQFPNYSSELNVNALLLGDSALYLCASSLATSGRWETQYFGPGTRLLVL.

V usage is TRBV20-1 and J usage is TRBJ2-1; D remains ambiguous. V shed 5 bases and J shed 3 bases, with 5 bases lying between them. CDR3 length: 11 amino acids. Looked up from germline, CDR1 is DFQATT and CDR2 is SNEGSKA (reference sequence). CDR3 bases: TGCAGTGCTCTTCGCTACAATGAGCAGTTCTTC. Its translation: CSALRYNEQFF.

The chain combines TRBV5-1 with TRBJ2-1; D unresolved. This CDR3 contains 13 residues. V was cut by 1 base and J by 4 bases, with 6 bases left in between. Germline V lookup: CDR1 SGHRS, CDR2 YFSETQ. DNA of the CDR3: TGCGCCAGCAGCTTGACAGCTTACAATGAGCAGTTCTTC. This encodes CASSLTAYNEQFF.

The V and J genes are TRBV11-2 and TRBJ2-4; 13 positions agree with TRBD2. Germline CDR1 is SGHAT and CDR2 is FQNNGV. The CDR3 runs to 17 residues. J lost 8 bases, V lost 5 bases, and 12 bases had no gene match. The CDR3 region is CASSPGRTSGSGDIQYF. In DNA form, the CDR3 reads TGTGCCAGCAGCCCAGGGAGGACTAGCGGGAGTGGAGACATTCAGTACTTC.

This chain uses TRBV9 with TRBJ2-2; possibly TRBD2 for D (7 bases). Deletions cut 0 bases from V and 7 bases from J, with 13 bases between. There are 15 residues in the CDR3. The germline CDR1 and CDR2 sequences are SGDLS and YYNGEE. CDR3: CASSVGGGASGELFF. The DNA of the CDR3 is TGTGCCAGCAGCGTAGGTGGGGGGGCCAGCGGGGAGCTGTTTTTT.

The sample holds a few counts of this clone. V and J are TRBV6-5 and TRBJ1-5, with D perhaps TRBD1 (5 bases). This CDR3 has 13 amino acids. V lost 5 bases, J lost 1 base, and 6 bases lay in between. CDR1 and CDR2 (germline): MNHEY, SVGAGI. The CDR3 nucleotides are TGTGCCAGCAGTCCAGGGAGCAATCAGCCCCAGCATTTT. Its translation is CASSPGSNQPQHF.

This clone was picked up one time. The chain combines TRBV4-1 with TRBJ2-7; a possible D gene is TRBD1 (5 bases). Germline V CDR1 and CDR2: MGHRA, YSYEKL. The germline V and J ends were trimmed by 4 bases and 2 bases, with 15 bases remaining between them. The CDR3 is made up of 15 amino acids. DNA for the CDR3: TGCGCCAGCAGCCTTTTGGGTCCAGGGACCTACGAGCAGTACTTC. Translating gives CASSLLGPGTYEQYF.

Only one count was recorded for this clone. The chain carries TRBV30 and TRBJ1-1, with D maybe TRBD1 (5 bases). Germline lookup yields CDR1 GTSNPN and CDR2 SVGIG (reference sequence). Trimming stripped 1 base from V and 5 bases from J, with 14 bases between. The CDR3 is made up of 14 amino acids. The CDR3 loop is CAWSGEGLGTEAFF. DNA of the CDR3: TGTGCCTGGAGTGGGGAGGGGTTGGGGACTGAAGCTTTCTTT.

V gene TRBV5-4 combines with J gene TRBJ2-7; 7 nucleotides align to TRBD2. This CDR3 comprises 18 residues. The V and J ends lost 0 bases and 0 bases, in that order; junction bases with no gene match: 12. The germline gives CDR1 SGHNT, CDR2 YYREEE (reference sequence). The CDR3 nucleotides read TGTGCCAGCAGCTTGGGGCCGGGTTTCGGGACTAACTCCTACGAGCAGTACTTC. It yields the protein CASSLGPGFGTNSYEQYF.

The CDR3 region is CASSVSGSSYNEQFF. In nucleotides, the CDR3 is TGCGCCAGCAGTGTTAGCGGAAGCTCCTACAATGAGCAGTTCTTC. This sequence joins TRBV10-2 and TRBJ2-1, with D possibly being TRBD2 (6 bases). The germline V gene has CDR1 WSHSY and CDR2 SAAADI. The CDR3 consists of 15 residues. The V gene lost 4 bases and the J gene lost 0 bases, with 10 bases spanning the gap.

The V and J genes are TRBV7-3 and TRBJ2-7, with 12 bases aligning to TRBD1. J was trimmed by 4 bases and V by 5 bases; bases with no gene match: 9. CDR1 SGHTA and CDR2 FQGTGA come from the germline V gene. CDR3 length: 16 residues. The CDR3 sequence is CASSRGTGGLVYEQYF. The CDR3 DNA reads as TGTGCCAGCAGCCGCGGGACAGGGGGCTTGGTGTACGAGCAGTACTTC.

This chain uses TRBV11-3 with TRBJ2-1; TRBD2 agrees at 9 bases. The length of the CDR3 is 14 residues. Germline CDR1 is SGHNT and CDR2 is YENEEA. The V segment lost 3 bases and the J segment 4 bases; nucleotides outside the gene matches: 1. The CDR3 spells CASSLTSGYNEQFF. In nucleotides, the CDR3 is TGTGCCAGCAGCTTGACTAGCGGTTACAATGAGCAGTTCTTC.

The CDR3 sequence is CAISTGTSGEYNEQFF. CDR3 in DNA: TGTGCCATCTCAACCGGGACTAGCGGGGAGTACAATGAGCAGTTCTTC. This chain connects TRBV19 to TRBJ2-1, with TRBD2 matching over 13 bases. With 10 bases clipped from V and 4 bases from J, the junction kept 10 bases outside the gene matches. This CDR3 comprises 16 residues. Germline CDR1 and CDR2: LNHDA and SQIVND (reference sequence).

For the CDR3, the DNA is TGTGCCAGCAACGCGGGGGGTACAGATACGCAGTATTTT. This gives the protein CASNAGGTDTQYF. The rearrangement uses TRBV9 and TRBJ2-3, with 8 bases identical to TRBD2. The ends lost 6 bases at V and 3 bases at J; junction bases unmatched: 3. The CDR3 sequence is 13 residues long. Germline V gives CDR1 SGDLS, CDR2 YYNGEE.

This sequence joins TRBV4-3 and TRBJ1-4; TRBD1 aligns across 7 bases. With V trimmed by 0 bases and J by 7 bases, 8 bases remained unmatched. CDR1 LGHNA and CDR2 YSLEER come from the germline V gene. The length of the CDR3 is 16 residues. The CDR3 loop reads CASSQDQTGWGEKLFF. CDR3 nucleotides: TGCGCCAGCAGCCAAGATCAGACAGGGTGGGGTGAAAAACTGTTTTTT.

The V call is TRBV28, the J call TRBJ2-4; the D is unclear. The CDR3 contains 14 residues. From germline, CDR1 is MDHEN and CDR2 SYDVKM. The ends were cut back, 5 bases at V and 10 bases at J, with 18 bases in the middle. CDR3 in DNA: TGTGCCAGCAGTACCACCGCCGAGACGTGGATTCAGTACTTC. It translates to CASSTTAETWIQYF.

This clone was seen a handful of times. Other DNA variants within this sample encode the same CDR3. V usage is TRBV6-5 and J usage is TRBJ1-1; D perhaps matches TRBD1 (5 bases). The germline V gene encodes CDR1 MNHEY and CDR2 SVGAGI. Trimming took 10 bases from V and 1 from J, leaving 13 bases between them. There are 13 residues in the CDR3. The CDR3 bases are TGTGCCACCCAGGACGGACAGAACACTGAAGCTTTCTTT. Its protein is CATQDGQNTEAFF.

The V gene is TRBV28, the J gene TRBJ2-1, with D perhaps TRBD1 or TRBD2 (5 bases each). Looked up from germline, CDR1 is MDHEN and CDR2 is SYDVKM. Between the trimmed V and J ends, which lost 11 bases and 6 bases, there was a span of 14 bases. This CDR3 region has 12 residues. The CDR3 nucleotides read TGTGCCGGGGCCGGACTTACCAATGAGCAGTTCTTC. Its protein is CAGAGLTNEQFF.

This clone was seen just once. The chain carries TRBV5-8 and TRBJ2-3; D is undetermined. V was shortened by 5 bases and J by 1 base, with 8 bases between the two germline ends. This CDR3 is 13 amino acids long. The germline V gene has CDR1 SGHTS and CDR2 YDEGEE. The CDR3 region has the DNA TGTGCCAGCAGTTGGCAGGGCACAGATACGCAGTATTTT. Its translation is CASSWQGTDTQYF.

The gene calls are TRBV4-1 and TRBJ1-4, with 7 bases fitting TRBD1. J lost 0 bases, V lost 4 bases, and 8 bases had no gene match. From germline, CDR1 is MGHRA and CDR2 YSYEKL. The CDR3 totals 17 residues. The CDR3 coding sequence is TGCGCCAGCAGCCCCTGGCAGGGGGTAGCAACTAATGAAAAACTGTTTTTT. This codes for CASSPWQGVATNEKLFF.

This chain links TRBV5-1 with TRBJ1-1; no clear D. Looked up from germline, CDR1 is SGHRS and CDR2 is YFSETQ. CDR3 length: 13 residues. V lost 2 bases and J 1 base, leaving 6 bases between the germline ends. CDR3 sequence reads: CASSLAGNTEAFF. As DNA, the CDR3 is TGCGCCAGCAGCTTAGCCGGGAACACTGAAGCTTTCTTT. Combining the CDR3 with reference TRBV5-1 and TRBJ1-1 gives the whole variable domain KAGVTQTPRYLIKTRGQQVTLSCSPISGHRSVSWYQQTPGQGLQFLFEYFSETQRNKGNFPGRFSGRQFSNSRSEMNVSTLELGDSALYLCASSLAGNTEAFFGQGTRLTVV.

The gene calls are TRBV30 and TRBJ2-7; 8 nucleotides align to TRBD2. Germline CDR1 is GTSNPN and CDR2 is SVGIG (reference sequence). The CDR3 is 15 residues long. The J segment lost 0 bases and the V segment lost 0 bases, leaving 4 bases of the junction unmatched. CDR3 in DNA: TGTGCCTGGAGTGTAGCACTAGCGGCCTCCTACGAGCAGTACTTC. Translated: CAWSVALAASYEQYF.

Only a few counts were recorded for this clone. The chain joins TRBV30 to TRBJ2-7, with 10 positions matching TRBD2. The CDR3 contains 14 residues. V lost 3 bases, J lost 6 bases, and 8 bases stayed unmatched. Germline loops: CDR1 GTSNPN, CDR2 SVGIG (reference sequence). The CDR3: CAWRRRTSGVEQYF. The CDR3 bases are TGTGCCTGGAGGAGGAGGACTAGCGGAGTCGAGCAGTACTTC.

The table lists this clone with a few counts. J is TRBJ1-6 and V is TRBV27; TRBD1 aligns across 10 bases. In germline, CDR1 is MNHEY, CDR2 SMNVEV (reference sequence). Germline trimming cut 3 bases from V and 8 bases from J; bases unmatched to any gene: 16. The CDR3 sequence is 19 residues long. The DNA of the CDR3 is TGTGCCAGCAGTTTGACTCCCCCCCGGGACAGGGGATTTTATTCACCCCTCCACTTT. This translates into CASSLTPPRDRGFYSPLHF.

The table lists this clone with a few counts. The rearrangement joins TRBV5-6 to TRBJ1-1, with D hard to call. The germline V gene has CDR1 SGHDT and CDR2 YYEEEE. CDR3 length: 13 residues. Trimming took off 4 bases at V and 1 base at J, with 8 bases between the two ends. CDR3 coding DNA: TGTGCCAGCAGCAAAGGGAGGAACACTGAAGCTTTCTTT. It specifies CASSKGRNTEAFF.

J is TRBJ1-1 and V is TRBV10-3; unclear D gene. V was shortened by 10 bases and J by 3 bases, with 15 bases between the two germline ends. From germline, CDR1 is ENHRY and CDR2 SYGVKD. The CDR3 runs 13 residues. The CDR3 reads CATQTGVYTEAFF. CDR3 DNA: TGTGCCACCCAGACCGGCGTTTACACTGAAGCTTTCTTT.

In this sample, this clone turned up once. This CDR3 reads CASSYSDSDNEKLFF. Here the CDR3 DNA reads TGTGCCAGCAGTTACTCGGACAGCGATAATGAAAAACTGTTTTTT. This rearrangement joins TRBV6-5 to TRBJ1-4, with D perhaps TRBD1 (6 bases). The CDR3 has 15 amino acids. Trimming removed 0 bases at V and 4 bases at J, with 9 bases between. The germline gives CDR1 MNHEY, CDR2 SVGAGI.